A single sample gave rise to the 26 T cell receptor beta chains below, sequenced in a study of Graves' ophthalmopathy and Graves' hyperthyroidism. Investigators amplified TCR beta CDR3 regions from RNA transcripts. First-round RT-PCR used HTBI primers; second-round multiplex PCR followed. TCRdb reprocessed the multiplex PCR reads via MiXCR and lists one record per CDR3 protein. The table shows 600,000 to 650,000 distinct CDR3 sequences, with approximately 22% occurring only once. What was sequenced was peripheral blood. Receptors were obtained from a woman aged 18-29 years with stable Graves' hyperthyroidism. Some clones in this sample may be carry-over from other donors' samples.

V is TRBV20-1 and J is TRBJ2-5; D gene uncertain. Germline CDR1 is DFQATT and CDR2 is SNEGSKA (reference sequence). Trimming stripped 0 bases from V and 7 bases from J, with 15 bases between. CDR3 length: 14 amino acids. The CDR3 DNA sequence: TGCAGTGCTAGAGAGAGTCCTGGGAAAGTGACCCAGTACTTC. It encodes CSARESPGKVTQYF.

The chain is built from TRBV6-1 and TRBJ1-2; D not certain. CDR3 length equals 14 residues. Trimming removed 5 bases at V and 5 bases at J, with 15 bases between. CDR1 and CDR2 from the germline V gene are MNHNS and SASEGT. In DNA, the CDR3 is TGTGCCAGCAGTAAACCGGGTCTCCTATATGGCTACACCTTC. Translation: CASSKPGLLYGYTF.

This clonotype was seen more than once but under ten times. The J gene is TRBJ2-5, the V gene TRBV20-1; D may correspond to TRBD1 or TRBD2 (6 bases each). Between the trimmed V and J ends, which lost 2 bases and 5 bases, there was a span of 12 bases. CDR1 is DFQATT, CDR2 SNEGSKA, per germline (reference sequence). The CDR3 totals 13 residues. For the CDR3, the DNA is TGCAGTGCTAGAACCGGGGGCGCCGAGACCCAGTACTTC. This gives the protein CSARTGGAETQYF.

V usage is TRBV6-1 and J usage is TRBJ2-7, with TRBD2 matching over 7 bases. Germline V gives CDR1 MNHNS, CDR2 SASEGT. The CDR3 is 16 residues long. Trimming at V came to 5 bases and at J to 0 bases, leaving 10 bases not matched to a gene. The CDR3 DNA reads TGTGCCAGCAGTAGGATCAGCGGGACGTACTCCTACGAGCAGTACTTC. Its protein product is CASSRISGTYSYEQYF.

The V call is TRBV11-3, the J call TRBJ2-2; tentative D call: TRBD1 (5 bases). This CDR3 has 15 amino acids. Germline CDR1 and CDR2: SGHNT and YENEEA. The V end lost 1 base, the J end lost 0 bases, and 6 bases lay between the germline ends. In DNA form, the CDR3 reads TGTGCCAGCAGCTTAGTGGGGCCGAACACCGGGGAGCTGTTTTTT. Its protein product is CASSLVGPNTGELFF.

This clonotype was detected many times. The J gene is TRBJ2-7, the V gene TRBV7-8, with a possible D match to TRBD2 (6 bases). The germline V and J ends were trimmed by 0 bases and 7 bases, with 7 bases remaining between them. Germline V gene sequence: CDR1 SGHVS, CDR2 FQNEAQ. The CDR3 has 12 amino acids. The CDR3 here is CASSLAAGEQYF. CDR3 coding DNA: TGTGCCAGCAGCTTAGCGGCGGGGGAGCAGTACTTC.

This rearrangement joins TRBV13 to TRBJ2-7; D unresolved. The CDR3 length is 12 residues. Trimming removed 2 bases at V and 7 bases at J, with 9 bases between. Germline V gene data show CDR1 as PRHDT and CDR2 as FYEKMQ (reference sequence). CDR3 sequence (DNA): TGTGCCAGCAGCTTAAGGGTAGGGGAGCAGTACTTC. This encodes CASSLRVGEQYF.

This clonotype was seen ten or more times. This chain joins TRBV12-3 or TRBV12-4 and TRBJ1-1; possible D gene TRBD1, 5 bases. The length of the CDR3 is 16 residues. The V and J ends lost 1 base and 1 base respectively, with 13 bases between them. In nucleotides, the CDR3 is TGTGCCAGCAGTTTAGGCCCTGACAGTCCGAACACTGAAGCTTTCTTT. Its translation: CASSLGPDSPNTEAFF.

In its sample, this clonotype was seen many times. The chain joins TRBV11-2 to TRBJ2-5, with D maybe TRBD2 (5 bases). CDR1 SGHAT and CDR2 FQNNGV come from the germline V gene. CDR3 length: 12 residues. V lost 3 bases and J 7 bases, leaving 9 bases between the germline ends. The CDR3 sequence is CASSLDFMTQYF. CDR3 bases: TGTGCCAGCAGCTTGGACTTTATGACCCAGTACTTC.

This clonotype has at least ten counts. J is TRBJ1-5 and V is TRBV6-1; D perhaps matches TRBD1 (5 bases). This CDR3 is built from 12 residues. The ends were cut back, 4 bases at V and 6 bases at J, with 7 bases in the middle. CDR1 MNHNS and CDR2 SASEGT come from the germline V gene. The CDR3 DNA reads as TGTGCCAGCAGTGTCAGGGCTCAGCCCCAGCATTTT. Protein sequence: CASSVRAQPQHF.

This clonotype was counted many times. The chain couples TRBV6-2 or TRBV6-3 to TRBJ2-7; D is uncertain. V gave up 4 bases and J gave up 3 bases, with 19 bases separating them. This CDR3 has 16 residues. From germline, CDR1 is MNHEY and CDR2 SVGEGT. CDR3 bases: TGTGCCAGCAGTTCATCGAATTTTCTGCCGAACTACGAGCAGTACTTC. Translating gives CASSSSNFLPNYEQYF.

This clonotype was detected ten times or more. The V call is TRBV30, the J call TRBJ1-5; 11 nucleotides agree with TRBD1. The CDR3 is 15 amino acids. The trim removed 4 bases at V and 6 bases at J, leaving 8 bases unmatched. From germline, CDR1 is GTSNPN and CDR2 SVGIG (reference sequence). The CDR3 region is CAWTAGQGEVQPQHF. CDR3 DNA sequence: TGTGCCTGGACGGCGGGACAGGGGGAGGTTCAGCCCCAGCATTTT. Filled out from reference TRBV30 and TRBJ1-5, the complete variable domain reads SQTIHQWPATLVQPVGSPLSLECTVEGTSNPNLYWYRQAAGRGLQLLFYSVGIGQISSEVPQNLSASRPQDRQFILSSKKLLLSDSGFYLCAWTAGQGEVQPQHFGDGTRLSIL.

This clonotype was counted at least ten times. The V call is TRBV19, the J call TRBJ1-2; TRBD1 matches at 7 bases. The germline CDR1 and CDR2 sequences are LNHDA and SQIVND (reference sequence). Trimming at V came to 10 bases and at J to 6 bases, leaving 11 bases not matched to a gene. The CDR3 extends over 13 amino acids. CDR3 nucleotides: TGTGCCACCGAGCTCCGGGACAGAAATGGCTACACCTTC. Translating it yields CATELRDRNGYTF. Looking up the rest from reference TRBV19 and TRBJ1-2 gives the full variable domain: DGGITQSPKYLFRKEGQNVTLSCEQNLNHDAMYWYRQDPGQGLRLIYYSQIVNDFQKGDIAEGYSVSREKKESFPLTVTSAQKNPTAFYLCATELRDRNGYTFGSGTRLTVV.

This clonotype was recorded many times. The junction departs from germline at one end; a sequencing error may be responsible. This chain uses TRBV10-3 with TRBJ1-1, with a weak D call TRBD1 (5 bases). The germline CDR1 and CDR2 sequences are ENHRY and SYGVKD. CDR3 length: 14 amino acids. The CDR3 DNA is TGTGCCATCAGACCGGGGGATGGGTACACTGAAGCCTTCTTT. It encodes CAIRPGDGYTEAFF.

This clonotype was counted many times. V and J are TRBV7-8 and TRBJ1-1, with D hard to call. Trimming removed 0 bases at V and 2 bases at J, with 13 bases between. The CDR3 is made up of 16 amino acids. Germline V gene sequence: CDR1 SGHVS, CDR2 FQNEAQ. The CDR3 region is CASSLATRPVNTEAFF. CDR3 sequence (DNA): TGTGCCAGCAGCTTAGCGACCAGGCCAGTAAACACTGAAGCTTTCTTT.

CDR3 bases: TGCGCCAGCAGCCAAGCCCAGACGGCTAGCGGGAGGAACACCGGGGAGCTGTTTTTT. Protein sequence: CASSQAQTASGRNTGELFF. The chain carries TRBV4-1 and TRBJ2-2, with TRBD2 matching 10 bases. The CDR3 spans 19 residues. Per germline, CDR1 MGHRA and CDR2 YSYEKL. With 1 base clipped from V and 1 base from J, the junction kept 9 bases outside the gene matches.

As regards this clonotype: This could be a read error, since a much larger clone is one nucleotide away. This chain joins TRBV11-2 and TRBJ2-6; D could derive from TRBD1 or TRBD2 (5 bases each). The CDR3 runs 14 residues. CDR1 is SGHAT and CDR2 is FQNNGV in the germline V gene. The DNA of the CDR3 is TGTGCCAGCAGTTCGGACTCTGGGGCCGACGTCCTGACTTTC. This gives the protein CASSSDSGADVLTF.

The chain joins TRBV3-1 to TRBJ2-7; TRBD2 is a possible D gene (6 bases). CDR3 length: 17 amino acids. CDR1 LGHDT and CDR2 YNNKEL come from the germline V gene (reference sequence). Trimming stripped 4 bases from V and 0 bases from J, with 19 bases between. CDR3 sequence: CASSLIRGLGGSYEQYF. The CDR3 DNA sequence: TGTGCCAGCAGCCTCATAAGAGGGCTGGGGGGCTCCTACGAGCAGTACTTC.

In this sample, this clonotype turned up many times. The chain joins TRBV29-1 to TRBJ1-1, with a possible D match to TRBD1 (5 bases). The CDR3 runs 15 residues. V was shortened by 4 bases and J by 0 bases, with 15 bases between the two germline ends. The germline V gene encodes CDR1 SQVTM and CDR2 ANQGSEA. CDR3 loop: CSVVLFGGLNTEAFF. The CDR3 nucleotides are TGCAGCGTTGTACTATTTGGGGGTTTGAACACTGAAGCTTTCTTT.

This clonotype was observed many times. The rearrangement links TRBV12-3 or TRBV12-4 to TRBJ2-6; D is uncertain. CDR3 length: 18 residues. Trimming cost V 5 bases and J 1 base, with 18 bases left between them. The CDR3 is CASSAPWTKGSGANVLTF. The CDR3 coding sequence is TGTGCCAGCAGTGCCCCGTGGACCAAAGGTTCTGGGGCCAACGTCCTGACTTTC.

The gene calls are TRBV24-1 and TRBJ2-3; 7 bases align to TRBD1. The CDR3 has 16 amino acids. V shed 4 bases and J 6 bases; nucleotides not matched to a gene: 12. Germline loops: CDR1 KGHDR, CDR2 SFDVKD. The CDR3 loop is CATSDRSQGFGDTQYF. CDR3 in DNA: TGTGCCACCAGTGACCGCTCACAGGGGTTCGGGGATACGCAGTATTTT.

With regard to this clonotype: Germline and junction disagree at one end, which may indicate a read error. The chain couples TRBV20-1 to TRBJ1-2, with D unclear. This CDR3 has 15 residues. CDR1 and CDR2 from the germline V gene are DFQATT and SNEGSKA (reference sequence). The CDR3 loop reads CSASGAGIGNYGYTF. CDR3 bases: TGCAGTGCTAGTGGTGCGGGGATCGGCAACTATGGTTACACCTTC.

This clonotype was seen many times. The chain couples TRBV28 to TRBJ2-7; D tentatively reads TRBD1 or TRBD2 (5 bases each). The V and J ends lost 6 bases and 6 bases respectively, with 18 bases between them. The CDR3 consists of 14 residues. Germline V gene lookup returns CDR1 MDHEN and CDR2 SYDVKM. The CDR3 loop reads CASRLGPALSEQYF. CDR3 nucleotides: TGTGCCAGCAGGCTGGGACCAGCCCTATCCGAGCAGTACTTC.

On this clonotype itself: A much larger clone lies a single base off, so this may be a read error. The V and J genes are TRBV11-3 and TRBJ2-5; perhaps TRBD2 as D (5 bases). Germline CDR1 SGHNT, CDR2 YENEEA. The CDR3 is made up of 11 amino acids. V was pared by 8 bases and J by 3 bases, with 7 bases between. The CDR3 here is CASGREETQYF. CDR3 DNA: TGTGCCAGCGGGCGGGAAGAGACCCAGTACTTC.

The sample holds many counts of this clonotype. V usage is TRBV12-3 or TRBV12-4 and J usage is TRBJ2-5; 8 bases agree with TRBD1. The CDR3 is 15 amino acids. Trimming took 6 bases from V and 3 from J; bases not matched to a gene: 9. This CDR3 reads CASRHGPGQEETQYF. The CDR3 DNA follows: TGTGCCAGCAGGCACGGCCCGGGACAGGAAGAGACCCAGTACTTC.

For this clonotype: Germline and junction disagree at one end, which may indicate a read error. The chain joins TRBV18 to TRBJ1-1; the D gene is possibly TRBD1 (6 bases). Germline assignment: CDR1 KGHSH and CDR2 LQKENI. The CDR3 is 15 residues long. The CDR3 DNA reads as TGTGCCAGCTCACCGGGACAAATCAAGAACGCTGAAGCTTTCTTT. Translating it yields CASSPGQIKNAEAFF.